This TCR beta chain was recovered during a study of T cell responses to AZD1222 COVID-19 vaccine. The CDR3 spans 15 residues. The V end was cut by 6 bases, the J end by 2 bases, with 17 bases between. Germline V CDR1 and CDR2: LGHDT, YNNKEL (reference sequence). The assay was immunoSEQ multiplex PCR, and TCRdb's table has in-frame clones only and misses some. The sample records approximately 130,000 clones, approximately 91% being singletons. Sequencing used peripheral blood, obtained 28 days after the second AZD1222 dose. This chain links TRBV3-1 (or the pseudogene TRBV3-2) with TRBJ2-7; no firm D call. The source of this sequence is an adult who received the AZD1222 COVID-19 vaccine. CDR3 sequence (DNA): TGTGCCAGCAGTTCCCGGCCGTCAGCAGCCTACGAGCAGTACTTC. This gives the protein CASSSRPSAAYEQYF.